One sample yielded the 32 T cell receptor beta chains listed below, sequenced in a study of cytomegalovirus exposure and HLA in healthy donors. Assay: immunoSEQ multiplex PCR; the TCRdb copy retains only in-frame clones and omits some. The sample contains 200,000 to 250,000 clones, roughly 87% of which appear only once. The sample comprised PBMCs. The origin of the receptors is a man younger than 30 in good health and CMV-seropositive.

V and J are TRBV15 and TRBJ2-5; TRBD1 aligns across 7 bases. Per the germline V gene, CDR1 is LNHNV and CDR2 is YYDKDF (reference sequence). Losses at the gene ends were 8 bases for V and 5 bases for J; bases not matched to a gene: 14. The CDR3 is 15 residues long. The CDR3 is CATSKEGALGETQYF. CDR3 nucleotide sequence: TGTGCCACCTCCAAAGAGGGGGCACTAGGGGAGACCCAGTACTTC. Variable domain in full (rest from reference TRBV15 and TRBJ2-5): DAMVIQNPRYQVTQFGKPVTLSCSQTLNHNVMYWYQQKSSQAPKLLFHYYDKDFNNEADTPDNFQSRRPNTSFCFLDIRSPGLGDTAMYLCATSKEGALGETQYFGPGTRLLVL.

The V gene is TRBV30, the J gene TRBJ1-5; D is possibly TRBD1 (6 bases). Germline CDR1 and CDR2: GTSNPN and SVGIG (reference sequence). This CDR3 is 14 amino acids long. Trimming took off 0 bases at V and 6 bases at J, with 12 bases between the two ends. The CDR3 DNA follows: TGTGCCTGGAGTGTACGGGGGGGGGCTCAGCCCCAGCATTTT. Its protein is CAWSVRGGAQPQHF.

This sequence joins TRBV2 and TRBJ2-3, with D perhaps TRBD1 (6 bases). Germline V lookup: CDR1 SNHLY, CDR2 FYNNEI. The CDR3 runs to 15 residues. The V end lost 4 bases, the J end lost 0 bases, and 11 bases lay between the germline ends. The DNA for the CDR3 is TGTGCCAGCAGTGGGGGGCAGACCAGCACAGATACGCAGTATTTT. Its translation is CASSGGQTSTDTQYF.

V and J are TRBV5-1 and TRBJ2-1; TRBD2 might be the D (6 bases). V dropped 4 bases and J dropped 6 bases, with 17 bases sitting between them. The CDR3 extends over 15 amino acids. CDR1 and CDR2 from the germline V gene are SGHRS and YFSETQ. This chain's CDR3 is CASSPDAGPINEQFF. In DNA form, the CDR3 reads TGCGCCAGCAGCCCCGATGCGGGACCGATCAATGAGCAGTTCTTC. Full variable domain (remainder filled in from reference TRBV5-1 and TRBJ2-1): KAGVTQTPRYLIKTRGQQVTLSCSPISGHRSVSWYQQTPGQGLQFLFEYFSETQRNKGNFPGRFSGRQFSNSRSEMNVSTLELGDSALYLCASSPDAGPINEQFFGPGTRLTVL.

The chain joins TRBV19 to TRBJ1-5, with 7 bases identical to TRBD1. This CDR3 comprises 14 residues. The ends lost 5 bases at V and 4 bases at J; junction bases unmatched: 5. Looked up from germline, CDR1 is LNHDA and CDR2 is SQIVND (reference sequence). The CDR3 here is CASSLGQVNQPQHF. In DNA, the CDR3 is TGTGCCAGTAGTCTCGGACAGGTTAATCAGCCCCAGCATTTT.

The chain joins TRBV10-3 to TRBJ2-7; unclear D gene. This CDR3 comprises 15 residues. Germline loops: CDR1 ENHRY, CDR2 SYGVKD. V shed 3 bases and J shed 3 bases, with 15 bases lying between them. CDR3 sequence (DNA): TGTGCCATCAGTGACGTGAAGGGTCCAGTCTACGAGCAGTACTTC. It is translated as CAISDVKGPVYEQYF.

The V gene is TRBV4-3, the J gene TRBJ1-1, with 7 bases fitting TRBD1. The CDR3 runs to 14 residues. Germline CDR1 LGHNA, CDR2 YSLEER. V trimming: 5 bases; J trimming: 8 bases; junction bases outside the gene matches: 11. DNA for the CDR3: TGCGCCAGCAGCATGCGGGACAGCCCCGACGAAGCTTTCTTT. It encodes CASSMRDSPDEAFF.

The rearrangement links TRBV28 to TRBJ2-7; a weak D match, TRBD1 (6 bases). This CDR3 region has 13 residues. Trimming removed 4 bases at V and 5 bases at J, with 12 bases between. Germline V gene sequence: CDR1 MDHEN, CDR2 SYDVKM. CDR3: CASSSLPGDEQYF. The CDR3 DNA reads as TGTGCCAGCAGTTCTCTCCCAGGGGACGAGCAGTACTTC.

There are a few counts of this clone. The chain carries TRBV5-1 and TRBJ1-4; 9 bases line up with TRBD1. Losses at the gene ends were 1 base for V and 8 bases for J; bases not matched to a gene: 12. This CDR3 is built from 17 residues. Germline CDR1 SGHRS, CDR2 YFSETQ. In DNA form, the CDR3 reads TGCGCCAGCAGCTTGACAGGGGGCGCGGTAAAAGGGGAAAAACTGTTTTTT. Its translation: CASSLTGGAVKGEKLFF.

Details on this clone: Distinct nucleotide sequences in the sample also encode this CDR3. The chain is built from TRBV5-1 and TRBJ1-1; the D is unclear. The CDR3 covers 11 residues. Germline CDR1 and CDR2: SGHRS and YFSETQ. The V and J ends lost 4 bases and 5 bases respectively, with 6 bases between them. As DNA, the CDR3 is TGCGCCAGCAGCCTGGGGACTGAAGCTTTCTTT. Encoded protein: CASSLGTEAFF.

This clone was seen more than once but under ten times. The J gene is TRBJ2-3, the V gene TRBV2; D uncertain. The germline V and J ends were trimmed by 4 bases and 1 base, with 9 bases remaining between them. Germline V CDR1 and CDR2: SNHLY, FYNNEI. The CDR3 contains 14 residues. The CDR3 coding sequence is TGTGCCAGCAGTGCCGACTTACGCACAGATACGCAGTATTTT. Amino acid sequence: CASSADLRTDTQYF.

This rearrangement joins TRBV10-3 to TRBJ1-2; D is possibly TRBD1 (6 bases). The length of the CDR3 is 13 residues. CDR1 is ENHRY and CDR2 is SYGVKD in the germline V gene. V lost 9 bases to trimming and J lost 8 bases, with 19 bases between them. This chain's CDR3 is CAILRTASSGYTF. CDR3 coding DNA: TGTGCCATTTTGAGGACAGCATCCTCCGGCTACACCTTC.

The chain links TRBV6-5 to TRBJ2-7, with D possibly TRBD1 on 7 matching bases. Germline V gene sequence: CDR1 MNHEY, CDR2 SVGAGI. The V gene lost 2 bases and the J gene lost 4 bases, with 15 bases spanning the gap. CDR3 length: 15 amino acids. The CDR3 region is CASSYRETGPYEQYF. CDR3 DNA: TGTGCCAGCAGTTACCGGGAGACAGGGCCATACGAGCAGTACTTC.

V gene TRBV29-1 combines with J gene TRBJ2-7, with 8 bases that match TRBD1. With 4 bases clipped from V and 5 bases from J, the junction kept 4 bases outside the gene matches. Per germline, CDR1 SQVTM and CDR2 ANQGSEA. This CDR3 comprises 12 residues. The CDR3 DNA reads TGCAGCGTTGGACAGGGGTGGAACGAGCAGTACTTC. It is translated as CSVGQGWNEQYF.

The chain carries TRBV6-5 and TRBJ1-2; 10 positions agree with TRBD1. J gave up 1 base and V 11 bases, and 7 bases lay outside the gene matches. CDR3 length: 14 amino acids. Germline V lookup: CDR1 MNHEY, CDR2 SVGAGI. The CDR3 loop is CASRDRGNNYGYTF. The CDR3 DNA sequence: TGTGCCTCCCGGGACAGGGGAAATAACTATGGCTACACCTTC.

The chain has TRBV6-5 and TRBJ1-4; 12 bases map to TRBD1. The ends lost 5 bases at V and 6 bases at J; junction bases unmatched: 4. This CDR3 is 15 amino acids long. Germline CDR1 and CDR2: MNHEY and SVGAGI. CDR3 DNA sequence: TGTGCCAGCAGTCGCGGGACAGGGGGCGATGAAAAACTGTTTTTT. As protein: CASSRGTGGDEKLFF.

J is TRBJ2-1 and V is TRBV6-1; D gene uncertain. Between the trimmed V and J ends, which lost 7 bases and 4 bases, there was a span of 11 bases. The germline V gene has CDR1 MNHNS and CDR2 SASEGT. The CDR3 spans 13 residues. CDR3 protein: CASIADLYNEQFF. CDR3 nucleotides: TGTGCCAGCATTGCAGACTTGTACAATGAGCAGTTCTTC.

V and J are TRBV2 and TRBJ2-2, with 8 bases aligning to TRBD2. There are 12 residues in the CDR3. Germline V CDR1 and CDR2: SNHLY, FYNNEI. The J segment lost 8 bases and the V segment lost 5 bases, leaving 1 base of the junction unmatched. CDR3: CASSSGRGELFF. In DNA, the CDR3 is TGTGCCAGCAGTAGCGGGAGAGGGGAGCTGTTTTTT.

The CDR3 sequence: CASSAGTGYGYTF. CDR3 nucleotides: TGTGCCAGCAGTGCGGGGACAGGGTATGGCTACACCTTC. V usage is TRBV27 and J usage is TRBJ1-2; 9 bases agree with TRBD1. Germline CDR1 reads MNHEY; CDR2 reads SMNVEV (reference sequence). This CDR3 comprises 13 residues. The V segment lost 5 bases and the J segment 5 bases; nucleotides outside the gene matches: 3.

This chain uses TRBV2 with TRBJ2-1; no clear D. The CDR3 length is 11 residues. V was pared by 2 bases and J by 10 bases, with 6 bases between. Germline assignment: CDR1 SNHLY and CDR2 FYNNEI. CDR3 nucleotide sequence: TGTGCCAGCAGTGAACTTCGGGAGCAGTTCTTC. It specifies CASSELREQFF.

The chain uses TRBV9 and TRBJ2-1; D ambiguous. The germline V gene has CDR1 SGDLS and CDR2 YYNGEE. This CDR3 region has 14 residues. Deletions cut 0 bases from V and 2 bases from J, with 6 bases between. The CDR3 loop is CASSVDGTYNEQFF. CDR3 DNA: TGTGCCAGCAGCGTAGACGGTACCTACAATGAGCAGTTCTTC. Complete variable domain (other parts from reference TRBV9 and TRBJ2-1): DSGVTQTPKHLITATGQRVTLRCSPRSGDLSVYWYQQSLDQGLQFLIQYYNGEERAKGNILERFSAQQFPDLHSELNLSSLELGDSALYFCASSVDGTYNEQFFGPGTRLTVL.

The chain joins TRBV21-1 to TRBJ2-2. TRBV21-1 is termed a pseudogene. The CDR3 totals 16 residues. DNA for the CDR3: TGTGCCAGCAGCCCAGGGGGGGTAGATAGGACCGGGGAGCTGTTTTTT. Residues: CASSPGGVDRTGELFF.

The V call is TRBV29-1, the J call TRBJ1-1; D call uncertain. The V end lost 4 bases, the J end lost 9 bases, and 9 bases lay between the germline ends. The CDR3 is made up of 10 amino acids. The V gene's germline CDR1 is SQVTM and CDR2 ANQGSEA. CDR3 protein: CSVATHQAFF. In DNA, the CDR3 is TGCAGCGTTGCGACCCATCAAGCTTTCTTT.

The CDR3 DNA reads TGTGCCAGCAGTTTGGGAGGGAGGGCCCGAGAGACCCAGTACTTC. This gives the protein CASSLGGRARETQYF. V is TRBV28 and J is TRBJ2-5; 7 nucleotides agree with TRBD2. The CDR3 runs 15 residues. V lost 3 bases and J lost 4; bases outside the gene matches: 8. The V gene's germline CDR1 is MDHEN and CDR2 SYDVKM.

This chain joins TRBV5-1 and TRBJ2-6; D is perhaps TRBD1 (5 bases). The CDR3 is 15 residues long. Trimming took off 4 bases at V and 2 bases at J, with 10 bases between the two ends. The V gene's germline CDR1 is SGHRS and CDR2 YFSETQ. CDR3 residues: CASSQGGPGANVLTF. The CDR3, as DNA: TGCGCCAGCAGCCAGGGCGGTCCTGGGGCCAACGTCCTGACTTTC.

The gene calls are TRBV11-3 and TRBJ1-1; D is undetermined. The CDR3 is made up of 15 amino acids. Germline V CDR1 and CDR2: SGHNT, YENEEA. Trimming left V 2 bases short and J 4 bases short, with 14 bases between. DNA for the CDR3: TGTGCCAGCAGCTTAACTGGGAGGGCGGGCACTGAAGCTTTCTTT. It is translated as CASSLTGRAGTEAFF.

This sequence joins TRBV29-1 and TRBJ1-2; D is uncertain. In germline, CDR1 is SQVTM, CDR2 ANQGSEA. The CDR3 covers 16 residues. V was clipped by 4 bases and J by 1 base, with 19 bases between them. CDR3 DNA sequence: TGCAGCGTTGGAGGTGGCCCTCAAGAAGATAACTATGGCTACACCTTC. Encoded protein: CSVGGGPQEDNYGYTF.

This sequence joins TRBV11-3 and TRBJ2-7, with 10 bases that match TRBD2. The V and J ends lost 5 bases and 6 bases, in that order; junction bases with no gene match: 7. The CDR3 totals 14 residues. Germline V gene data show CDR1 as SGHNT and CDR2 as YENEEA. This chain's CDR3 is CASSKREGRGEQYF. The CDR3, as DNA: TGTGCCAGCAGCAAGCGGGAGGGCCGGGGCGAGCAGTACTTC.

The rearrangement links TRBV28 to TRBJ1-1; a weak D match, TRBD1 (6 bases). Germline assignment: CDR1 MDHEN and CDR2 SYDVKM. V lost 4 bases and J 1 base, leaving 13 bases between the germline ends. The CDR3 runs to 15 residues. The CDR3 DNA reads as TGTGCCAGCAGTTATAGGGGGTCCGGGAACACTGAAGCTTTCTTT. This encodes CASSYRGSGNTEAFF.

The chain carries TRBV11-3 and TRBJ2-2; the D is unclear. This CDR3 contains 12 residues. With 5 bases removed from V and 6 bases from J, the gap between germline ends came to 7 bases. Per the germline V gene, CDR1 is SGHNT and CDR2 is YENEEA. The DNA of the CDR3 is TGTGCCAGCAGCACTTGGGCCGGGGAGCTGTTTTTT. This codes for CASSTWAGELFF.

The chain carries TRBV10-3 and TRBJ2-7, with D possibly called TRBD1 or TRBD2 (6 bases each). Trimming stripped 0 bases from V and 3 bases from J, with 21 bases between. The CDR3 extends over 18 amino acids. CDR1 and CDR2 from the germline V gene are ENHRY and SYGVKD. The CDR3 sequence: CAISESEGAGRGDYEQYF. The CDR3 nucleotides are TGTGCCATCAGTGAGTCGGAGGGAGCGGGTAGGGGGGACTACGAGCAGTACTTC.

The V and J genes are TRBV14 and TRBJ1-2; D remains unclear. Germline values: CDR1 SGHDN, CDR2 FVKESK. The CDR3 runs 13 residues. The germline V and J ends were trimmed by 4 bases and 5 bases, with 11 bases remaining between them. The CDR3 DNA reads as TGTGCCAGCAGCCGAGGATTACAGTATGGCTACACCTTC. Translated, it gives CASSRGLQYGYTF.